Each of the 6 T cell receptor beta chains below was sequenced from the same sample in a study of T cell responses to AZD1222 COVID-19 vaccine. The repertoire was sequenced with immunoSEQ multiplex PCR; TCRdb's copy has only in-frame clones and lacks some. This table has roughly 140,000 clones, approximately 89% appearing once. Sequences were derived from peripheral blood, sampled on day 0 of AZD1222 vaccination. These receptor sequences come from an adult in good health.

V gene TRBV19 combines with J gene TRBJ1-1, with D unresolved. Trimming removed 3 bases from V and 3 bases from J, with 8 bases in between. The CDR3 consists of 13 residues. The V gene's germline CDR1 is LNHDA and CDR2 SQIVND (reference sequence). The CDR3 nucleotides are TGTGCCAGTAGTATCAACCCGGACACTGAAGCTTTCTTT. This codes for CASSINPDTEAFF.

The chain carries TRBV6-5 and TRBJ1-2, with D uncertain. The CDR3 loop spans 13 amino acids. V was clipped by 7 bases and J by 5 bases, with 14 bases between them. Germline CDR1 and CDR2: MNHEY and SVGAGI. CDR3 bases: TGTGCCAGCAAGCCCGGCAGGCCATATGGCTACACCTTC. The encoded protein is CASKPGRPYGYTF.

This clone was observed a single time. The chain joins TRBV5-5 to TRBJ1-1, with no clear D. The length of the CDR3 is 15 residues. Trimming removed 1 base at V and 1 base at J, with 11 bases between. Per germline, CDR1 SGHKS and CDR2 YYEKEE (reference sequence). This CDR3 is CASSLPGRPNTEAFF. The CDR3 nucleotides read TGTGCCAGCAGCTTGCCTGGACGGCCGAACACTGAAGCTTTCTTT.

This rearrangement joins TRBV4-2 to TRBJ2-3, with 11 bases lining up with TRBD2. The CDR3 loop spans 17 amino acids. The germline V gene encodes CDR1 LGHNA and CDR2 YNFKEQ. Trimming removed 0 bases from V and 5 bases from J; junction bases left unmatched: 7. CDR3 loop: CASSQEISGRAGDTQYF. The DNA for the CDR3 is TGTGCCAGCAGCCAAGAAATTAGCGGGAGGGCCGGAGATACGCAGTATTTT.

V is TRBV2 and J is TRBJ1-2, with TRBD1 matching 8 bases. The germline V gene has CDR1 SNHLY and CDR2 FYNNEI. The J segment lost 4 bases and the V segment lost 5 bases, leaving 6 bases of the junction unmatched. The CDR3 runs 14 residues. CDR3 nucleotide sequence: TGTGCCAGCAGTCCGACAGGGGACAGCTATGGCTACACCTTC. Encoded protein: CASSPTGDSYGYTF.

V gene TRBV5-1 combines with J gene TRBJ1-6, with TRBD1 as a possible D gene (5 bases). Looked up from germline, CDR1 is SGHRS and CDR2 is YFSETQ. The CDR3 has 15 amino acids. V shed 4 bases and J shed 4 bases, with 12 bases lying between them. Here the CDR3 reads CASSGGTLYNSPLHF. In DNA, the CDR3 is TGCGCCAGCAGCGGAGGGACGCTGTATAATTCACCCCTCCACTTT.